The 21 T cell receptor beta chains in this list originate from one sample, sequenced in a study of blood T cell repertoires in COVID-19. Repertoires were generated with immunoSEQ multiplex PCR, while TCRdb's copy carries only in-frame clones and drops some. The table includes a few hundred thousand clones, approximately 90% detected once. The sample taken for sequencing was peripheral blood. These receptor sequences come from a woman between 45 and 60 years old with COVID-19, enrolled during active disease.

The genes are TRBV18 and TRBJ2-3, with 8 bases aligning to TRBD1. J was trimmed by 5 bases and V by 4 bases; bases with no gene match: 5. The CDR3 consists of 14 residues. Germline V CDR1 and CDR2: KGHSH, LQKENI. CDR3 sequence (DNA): TGTGCCAGCTCACGTGACAGGGGCAGAGATACGCAGTATTTT. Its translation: CASSRDRGRDTQYF.

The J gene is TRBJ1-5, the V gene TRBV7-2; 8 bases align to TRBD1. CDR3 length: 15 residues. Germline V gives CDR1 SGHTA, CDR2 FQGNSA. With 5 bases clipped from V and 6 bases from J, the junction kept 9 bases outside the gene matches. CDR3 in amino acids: CASSGGQGSVQPQHF. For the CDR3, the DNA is TGTGCCAGCAGCGGCGGACAGGGTTCGGTTCAGCCCCAGCATTTT.

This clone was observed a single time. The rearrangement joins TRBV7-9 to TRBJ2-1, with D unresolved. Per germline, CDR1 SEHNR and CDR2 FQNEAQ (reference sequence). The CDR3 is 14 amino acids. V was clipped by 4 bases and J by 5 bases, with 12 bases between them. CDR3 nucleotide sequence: TGTGCCAGCAGCTCCAGTAACAGTAACAATGAGCAGTTCTTC. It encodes CASSSSNSNNEQFF.

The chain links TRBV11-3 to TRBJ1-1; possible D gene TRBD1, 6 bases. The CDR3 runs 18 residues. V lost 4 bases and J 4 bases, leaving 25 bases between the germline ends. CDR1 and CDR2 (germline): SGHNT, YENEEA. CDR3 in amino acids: CASSSGIRVEARGTEAFF. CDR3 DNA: TGTGCCAGCAGCTCCGGCATCCGGGTCGAAGCCAGGGGCACTGAAGCTTTCTTT.

The DNA for the CDR3 is TGTGCCAGCAAATCCGGCGGGGAAAACTATGGCTACACCTTC. Its translation: CASKSGGENYGYTF. The rearrangement uses TRBV27 and TRBJ1-2; D ambiguous. Trimming removed 7 bases from V and 2 bases from J, with 14 bases in between. Germline CDR1 is MNHEY and CDR2 is SMNVEV (reference sequence). The CDR3 totals 14 residues.

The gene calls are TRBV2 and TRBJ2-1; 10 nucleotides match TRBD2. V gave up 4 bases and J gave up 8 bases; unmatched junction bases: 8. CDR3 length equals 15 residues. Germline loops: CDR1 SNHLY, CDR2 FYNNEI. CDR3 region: CASSAGLAEFDEQFF. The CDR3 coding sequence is TGTGCCAGCAGTGCCGGACTAGCGGAGTTCGATGAGCAGTTCTTC.

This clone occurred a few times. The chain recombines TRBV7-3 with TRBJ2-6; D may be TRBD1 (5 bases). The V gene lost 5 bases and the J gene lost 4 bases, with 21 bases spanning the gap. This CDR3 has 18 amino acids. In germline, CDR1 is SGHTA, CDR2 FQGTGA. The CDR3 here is CASSPRIPGPSGANVLTF. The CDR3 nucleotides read TGTGCCAGCAGCCCGAGAATTCCAGGGCCCTCGGGGGCCAACGTCCTGACTTTC.

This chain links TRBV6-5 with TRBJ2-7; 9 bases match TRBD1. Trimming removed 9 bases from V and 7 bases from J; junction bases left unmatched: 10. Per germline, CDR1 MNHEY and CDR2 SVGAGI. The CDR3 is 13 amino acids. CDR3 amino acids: CASTGTGPLEQYF. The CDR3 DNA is TGTGCCAGTACCGGGACAGGGCCCTTAGAGCAGTACTTC.

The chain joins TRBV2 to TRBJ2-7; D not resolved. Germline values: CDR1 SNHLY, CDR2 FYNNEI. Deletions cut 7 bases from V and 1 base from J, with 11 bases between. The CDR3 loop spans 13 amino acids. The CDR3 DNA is TGTGCCAGCAACCTTGCAGTGTCCTACGAGCAGTACTTC. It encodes CASNLAVSYEQYF. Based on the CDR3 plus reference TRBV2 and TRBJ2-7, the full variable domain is EPEVTQTPSHQVTQMGQEVILRCVPISNHLYFYWYRQILGQKVEFLVSFYNNEISEKSEIFDDQFSVERPDGSNFTLKIRSTKLEDSAMYFCASNLAVSYEQYFGPGTRLTVT.

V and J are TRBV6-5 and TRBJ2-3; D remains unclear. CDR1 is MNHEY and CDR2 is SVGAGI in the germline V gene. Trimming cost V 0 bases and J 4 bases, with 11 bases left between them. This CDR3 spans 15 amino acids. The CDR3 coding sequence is TGTGCCAGCAGTTACTCCGCCAGGTCAGCAGATACGCAGTATTTT. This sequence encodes CASSYSARSADTQYF.

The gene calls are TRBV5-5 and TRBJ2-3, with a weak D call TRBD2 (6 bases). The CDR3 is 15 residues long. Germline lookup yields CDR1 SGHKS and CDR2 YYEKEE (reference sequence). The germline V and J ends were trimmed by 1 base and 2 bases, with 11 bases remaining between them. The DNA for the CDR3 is TGTGCCAGCAGCTTGTTCTGGCGGGACACAGATACGCAGTATTTT. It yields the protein CASSLFWRDTDTQYF.

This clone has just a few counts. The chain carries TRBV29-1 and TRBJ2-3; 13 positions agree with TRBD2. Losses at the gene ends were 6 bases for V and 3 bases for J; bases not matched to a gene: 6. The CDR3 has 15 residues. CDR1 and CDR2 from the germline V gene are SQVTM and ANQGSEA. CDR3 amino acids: CSVKWTSGRTDTQYF. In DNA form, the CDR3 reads TGCAGCGTCAAATGGACTAGCGGGAGAACAGATACGCAGTATTTT.

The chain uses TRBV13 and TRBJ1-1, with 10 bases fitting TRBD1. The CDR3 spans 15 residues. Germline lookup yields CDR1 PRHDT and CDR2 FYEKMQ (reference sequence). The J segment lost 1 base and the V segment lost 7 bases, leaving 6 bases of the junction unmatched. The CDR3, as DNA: TGTGCCAGCAAGGGACAGGGGACGGGGAACACTGAAGCTTTCTTT. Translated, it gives CASKGQGTGNTEAFF.

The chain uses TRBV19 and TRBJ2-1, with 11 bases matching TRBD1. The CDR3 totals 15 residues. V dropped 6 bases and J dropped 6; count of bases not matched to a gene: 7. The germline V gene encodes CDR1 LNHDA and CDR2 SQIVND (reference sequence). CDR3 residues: CASSQDRGLLNEQFF. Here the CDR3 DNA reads TGTGCCAGTAGCCAGGACAGGGGGCTGCTCAATGAGCAGTTCTTC.

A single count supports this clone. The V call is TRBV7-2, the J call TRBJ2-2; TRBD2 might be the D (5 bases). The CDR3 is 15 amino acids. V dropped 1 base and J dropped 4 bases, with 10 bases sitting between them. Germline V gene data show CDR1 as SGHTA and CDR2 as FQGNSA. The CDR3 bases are TGTGCCAGCAGCTTAGTTGGACTTATCACCGGGGAGCTGTTTTTT. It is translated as CASSLVGLITGELFF.

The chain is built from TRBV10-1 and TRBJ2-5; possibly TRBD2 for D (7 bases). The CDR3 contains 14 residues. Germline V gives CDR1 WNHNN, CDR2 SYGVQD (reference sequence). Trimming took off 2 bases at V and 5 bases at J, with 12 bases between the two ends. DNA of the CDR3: TGCGCCAGCAGTGAGGCGGGGGCTGGGGAGACCCAGTACTTC. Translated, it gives CASSEAGAGETQYF.

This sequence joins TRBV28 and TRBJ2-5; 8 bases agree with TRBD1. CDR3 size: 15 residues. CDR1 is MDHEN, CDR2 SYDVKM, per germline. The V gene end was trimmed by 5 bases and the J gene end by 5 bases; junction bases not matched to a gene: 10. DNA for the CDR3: TGTGCCAGCAGTATGGGACAGGTGTTTTCCGAGACCCAGTACTTC. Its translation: CASSMGQVFSETQYF.

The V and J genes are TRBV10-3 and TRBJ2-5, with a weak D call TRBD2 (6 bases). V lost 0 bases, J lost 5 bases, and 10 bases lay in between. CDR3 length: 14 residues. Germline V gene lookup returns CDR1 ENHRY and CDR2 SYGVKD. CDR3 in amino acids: CAISESGGRETQYF. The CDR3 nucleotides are TGTGCCATCAGTGAGTCGGGGGGTCGGGAGACCCAGTACTTC.

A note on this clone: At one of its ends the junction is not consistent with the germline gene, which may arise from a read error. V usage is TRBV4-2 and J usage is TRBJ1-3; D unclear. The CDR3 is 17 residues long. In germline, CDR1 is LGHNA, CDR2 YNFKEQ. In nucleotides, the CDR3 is TGTGCCAGCAGCCAATTGGGCGCGGGTAGCTCTGGAAGCACCATATATTTT. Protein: CASSQLGAGSSGSTIYF.

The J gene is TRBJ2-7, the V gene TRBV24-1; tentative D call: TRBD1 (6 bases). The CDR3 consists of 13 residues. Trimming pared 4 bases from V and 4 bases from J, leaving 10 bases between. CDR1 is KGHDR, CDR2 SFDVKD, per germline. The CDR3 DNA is TGTGCCACCAGTGAGGCAGGGGTATACGAGCAGTACTTC. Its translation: CATSEAGVYEQYF.

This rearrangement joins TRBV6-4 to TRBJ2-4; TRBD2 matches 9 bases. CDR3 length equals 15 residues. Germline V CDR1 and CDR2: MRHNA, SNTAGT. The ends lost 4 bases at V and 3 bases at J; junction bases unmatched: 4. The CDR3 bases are TGTGCCAGCAGTGGCCTAGCGGGATTCAAAAACATTCAGTACTTC. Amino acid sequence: CASSGLAGFKNIQYF.